The 27 T cell receptor beta chains presented below share a single source sample, sequenced in a study of cytomegalovirus exposure and HLA in healthy donors. The PCR made use of 60 Vbeta and 13 Jbeta primers. Profiling relied on immunoSEQ multiplex PCR, and the TCRdb table lists in-frame clones only, not all of them. The sample consists of 120,000 or so clones, about 9.4% of them appearing once. Sequenced input: PBMCs. Every receptor here comes from a woman aged 40 to 50 in good health and CMV-seropositive.

The chain combines TRBV18 with TRBJ1-1, with TRBD1 as a possible D gene (5 bases). The CDR3 has 15 residues. Germline loops: CDR1 KGHSH, CDR2 LQKENI. V shed 1 base and J shed 2 bases, with 11 bases lying between them. CDR3 nucleotides: TGTGCCAGCTCACCACGGGGCGGAACTAACACTGAAGCTTTCTTT. Protein sequence: CASSPRGGTNTEAFF.

This clone was seen a few times. The J gene is TRBJ2-7, the V gene TRBV18, with 11 positions matching TRBD1. The V gene's germline CDR1 is KGHSH and CDR2 LQKENI. V trimming: 3 bases; J trimming: 6 bases; junction bases outside the gene matches: 7. There are 15 residues in the CDR3. This CDR3 reads CASSPDRGRFLEQYF. CDR3 nucleotides: TGTGCCAGCTCACCGGACAGGGGGCGCTTCCTCGAGCAGTACTTC.

The chain links TRBV28 to TRBJ1-2; TRBD1 agrees at 9 bases. V gave up 4 bases and J gave up 5 bases; unmatched junction bases: 5. This CDR3 has 14 residues. Germline V CDR1 and CDR2: MDHEN, SYDVKM. The DNA of the CDR3 is TGTGCCAGCAGTTCGACAGGGGGAGGGTATGGCTACACCTTC. As protein: CASSSTGGGYGYTF.

This chain connects TRBV7-9 to TRBJ1-3, with 7 bases lining up with TRBD1. J gave up 0 bases and V 5 bases, and 4 bases lay outside the gene matches. This CDR3 spans 15 amino acids. Germline V lookup: CDR1 SEHNR, CDR2 FQNEAQ (reference sequence). This CDR3 is CASSPGQASGNTIYF. The CDR3 nucleotides read TGTGCCAGCAGCCCAGGACAGGCCTCTGGAAACACCATATATTTT. Looking up the rest from reference TRBV7-9 and TRBJ1-3 gives the full variable domain: DTGVSQNPRHKITKRGQNVTFRCDPISEHNRLYWYRQTLGQGPEFLTYFQNEAQLEKSRLLSDRFSAERPKGSFSTLEIQRTEQGDSAMYLCASSPGQASGNTIYFGEGSWLTVV.

This clone has only a few counts. Here the CDR3 DNA reads TGTGCCAGTAACCACAGGGGGGAGTTCTACGAGCAGTACTTC. This gives the protein CASNHRGEFYEQYF. V usage is TRBV28 and J usage is TRBJ2-7; TRBD1 matches at 8 bases. Trimming at V came to 9 bases and at J to 3 bases, leaving 10 bases not matched to a gene. The CDR3 extends over 14 amino acids. The V gene's germline CDR1 is MDHEN and CDR2 SYDVKM. Combining the CDR3 with reference TRBV28 and TRBJ2-7 gives the whole variable domain DVKVTQSSRYLVKRTGEKVFLECVQDMDHENMFWYRQDPGLGLRLIYFSYDVKMKEKGDIPEGYSVSREKKERFSLILESASTNQTSMYLCASNHRGEFYEQYFGPGTRLTVT.

Only a few counts were recorded for this clone. J is TRBJ2-2 and V is TRBV5-8; TRBD2 might be the D (7 bases). The CDR3 spans 17 residues. Trimming pared 3 bases from V and 6 bases from J, leaving 21 bases between. Per germline, CDR1 SGHTS and CDR2 YDEGEE. CDR3 region: CASSYDLQGGYPGELFF. The CDR3, as DNA: TGTGCCAGCAGCTACGACCTACAGGGAGGGTATCCCGGGGAGCTGTTTTTT.

The chain has TRBV18 and TRBJ1-4; no reliable D call. The CDR3 is 14 amino acids. V dropped 6 bases and J dropped 3 bases, with 11 bases sitting between them. CDR1 and CDR2 (germline): KGHSH, LQKENI. The CDR3 reads CASSPTEANEKLFF. The CDR3 DNA is TGTGCCAGCTCCCCGACCGAGGCTAATGAAAAACTGTTTTTT.

This clone was detected only a few times. The V call is TRBV19, the J call TRBJ2-7; the match to TRBD1 covers 10 bases. The CDR3 is 13 amino acids. The junction had 10 bases not matched to a gene; V was cut back by 8 bases and J by 9 bases. Germline CDR1 LNHDA, CDR2 SQIVND (reference sequence). The chain's CDR3 is CASSGDRGLRQYF. CDR3 coding DNA: TGTGCCAGTTCAGGGGACAGGGGACTACGGCAGTACTTC.

CDR3 in amino acids: CASSLGDRGEKLFF. The CDR3, as DNA: TGTGCCAGCAGTTTAGGGGACAGGGGGGAAAAACTGTTTTTT. The chain carries TRBV27 and TRBJ1-4; 11 bases fit TRBD1. V was clipped by 2 bases and J by 8 bases; unmatched bases: 1. Germline V gives CDR1 MNHEY, CDR2 SMNVEV (reference sequence). The CDR3 sequence is 14 residues long.

This clone has only a few counts. The chain links TRBV5-4 to TRBJ2-7; D is possibly TRBD1 (6 bases). Germline lookup yields CDR1 SGHNT and CDR2 YYREEE (reference sequence). Trimming removed 3 bases at V and 4 bases at J, with 14 bases between. The CDR3 covers 14 residues. CDR3 protein: CASSSTGRGYEQYF. The DNA of the CDR3 is TGTGCCAGCAGCTCGACAGGCCGCGGTTACGAGCAGTACTTC. The variable domain in full, with the rest retrieved from reference TRBV5-4 and TRBJ2-7, is ETGVTQSPTHLIKTRGQQVTLRCSSQSGHNTVSWYQQALGQGPQFIFQYYREEENGRGNFPPRFSGLQFPNYSSELNVNALELDDSALYLCASSSTGRGYEQYFGPGTRLTVT.

In its sample, this clone was seen a few times. The V gene is TRBV10-3, the J gene TRBJ1-1; a weak D match, TRBD1 (5 bases). The V and J ends lost 6 bases and 5 bases respectively, with 16 bases between them. This CDR3 has 14 residues. Germline V lookup: CDR1 ENHRY, CDR2 SYGVKD. CDR3 in amino acids: CAIRGPTGGTEAFF. CDR3 nucleotide sequence: TGTGCCATCAGGGGGCCCACGGGAGGGACTGAAGCTTTCTTT.

As regards this clone: Other DNA variants within this sample encode the same CDR3. The V call is TRBV2, the J call TRBJ2-7; no clear D. The V end was cut by 3 bases, the J end by 4 bases, with 4 bases between. The CDR3 spans 11 residues. Germline CDR1 is SNHLY and CDR2 is FYNNEI. CDR3 residues: CASSERYEQYF. In nucleotides, the CDR3 is TGTGCCAGCAGTGAGAGATACGAGCAGTACTTC.

This clone has only a few counts. The J gene is TRBJ1-2, the V gene TRBV5-1; tentative D call: TRBD1 (5 bases). There are 13 residues in the CDR3. From germline, CDR1 is SGHRS and CDR2 YFSETQ. V was cut by 2 bases and J by 2 bases, with 7 bases left in between. In DNA form, the CDR3 reads TGCGCCAGCAGCTTTCAGGGCAACTATGGCTACACCTTC. It codes for CASSFQGNYGYTF.

A few counts support this clone. This chain links TRBV5-4 with TRBJ1-1, with 12 positions matching TRBD1. The germline CDR1 and CDR2 sequences are SGHNT and YYREEE (reference sequence). This CDR3 is built from 17 residues. V trimming: 3 bases; J trimming: 6 bases; junction bases outside the gene matches: 12. DNA of the CDR3: TGTGCCAGCAGCTACGGGACAGGGGGCCGTCATGGCTCTGAAGCTTTCTTT. Translating gives CASSYGTGGRHGSEAFF.

This clone came up a few times. The chain couples TRBV18 to TRBJ1-1, with 8 bases aligning to TRBD1. Germline CDR1 reads KGHSH; CDR2 reads LQKENI. There are 17 residues in the CDR3. V was clipped by 1 base and J by 10 bases; unmatched bases: 17. The CDR3 loop reads CASSPRPAERTGHIAFF. Here the CDR3 DNA reads TGTGCCAGCTCACCACGTCCAGCCGAACGGACAGGGCACATAGCTTTCTTT.

V gene TRBV6-5 combines with J gene TRBJ1-2, with D hard to call. CDR3 size: 13 residues. Germline CDR1 reads MNHEY; CDR2 reads SVGAGI. Trimming removed 5 bases at V and 3 bases at J, with 10 bases between. The CDR3 sequence: CASSPDNYYGYTF. CDR3 bases: TGTGCCAGCAGTCCCGACAACTACTATGGCTACACCTTC.

This clone was observed a handful of times. The chain has TRBV9 and TRBJ2-1, with a weak D call TRBD1 (7 bases). Per the germline V gene, CDR1 is SGDLS and CDR2 is YYNGEE. Trimming removed 0 bases from V and 5 bases from J, with 18 bases in between. The CDR3 spans 17 residues. The chain's CDR3 is CASSVAGWGDSHNEQFF. CDR3 nucleotide sequence: TGTGCCAGCAGCGTAGCGGGTTGGGGGGACAGCCACAATGAGCAGTTCTTC.

Here the CDR3 reads CASSYSISFNEKLFF. The CDR3 coding sequence is TGTGCCAGCAGTTACTCGATCAGTTTTAATGAAAAACTGTTTTTT. V usage is TRBV6-6 and J usage is TRBJ1-4; D gene ambiguous. Germline-derived CDR1 and CDR2 are MNHNY and SVGAGI (reference sequence). The CDR3 is made up of 15 amino acids. Deletions cut 0 bases from V and 4 bases from J, with 9 bases between.

V is TRBV7-2 and J is TRBJ2-7, with unresolved D. CDR1 and CDR2 (germline): SGHTA, FQGNSA. The CDR3 spans 16 residues. Trimming shortened V by 1 base and J by 1 base, and 14 bases separated the two germline ends. CDR3 coding DNA: TGTGCCAGCAGCTTAGAAGCAGGTTCGGCATCCTACGAGCAGTACTTC. Its protein is CASSLEAGSASYEQYF.

The genes are TRBV27 and TRBJ2-5, with 7 bases that match TRBD2. The CDR3 spans 13 residues. Trimming removed 6 bases from V and 4 bases from J; junction bases left unmatched: 5. Germline lookup yields CDR1 MNHEY and CDR2 SMNVEV (reference sequence). The CDR3 DNA reads TGTGCCAGCAGGACGGGGGGTGGAGAGACCCAGTACTTC. Translation gives CASRTGGGETQYF.

V is TRBV18 and J is TRBJ2-7, with 7 bases identical to TRBD1. CDR1 and CDR2 (germline): KGHSH, LQKENI. The CDR3 contains 15 residues. Trimming at V came to 6 bases and at J to 2 bases, leaving 10 bases not matched to a gene. DNA of the CDR3: TGTGCCAGCTCTCCCTTCCGGGACAGCGCCTACGAGCAGTACTTC. This gives the protein CASSPFRDSAYEQYF.

V and J are TRBV30 and TRBJ2-7; unclear D gene. The CDR3 runs to 13 residues. From germline, CDR1 is GTSNPN and CDR2 SVGIG (reference sequence). The V end lost 4 bases, the J end lost 3 bases, and 13 bases lay between the germline ends. CDR3 sequence: CAWTPGSIYEQYF. CDR3 bases: TGTGCCTGGACCCCCGGGTCCATCTACGAGCAGTACTTC.

The rearrangement joins TRBV6-5 to TRBJ2-7; maybe TRBD1 (6 bases). The CDR3 sequence is 13 residues long. V lost 6 bases, J lost 3 bases, and 12 bases lay in between. Germline values: CDR1 MNHEY, CDR2 SVGAGI. As DNA, the CDR3 is TGTGCCAGCAGCGACAGGAGGAACTACGAGCAGTACTTC. It encodes CASSDRRNYEQYF.

The chain has TRBV14 and TRBJ2-1, with a tentative D call TRBD2 (5 bases). This CDR3 spans 15 amino acids. Germline lookup yields CDR1 SGHDN and CDR2 FVKESK. Between the trimmed V and J ends, which lost 2 bases and 0 bases, there was a span of 8 bases. CDR3 in amino acids: CASSQLLVSYNEQFF. CDR3 DNA sequence: TGTGCCAGCAGCCAACTACTAGTCTCCTACAATGAGCAGTTCTTC.

The chain is built from TRBV11-3 and TRBJ2-2, with D perhaps TRBD1 (6 bases). V shed 3 bases and J shed 7 bases, with 15 bases lying between them. CDR1 and CDR2 from the germline V gene are SGHNT and YENEEA. CDR3 length equals 15 residues. CDR3 DNA sequence: TGTGCCAGCAGCTTGACAGGTCGGCGGAACGGGGAGCTGTTTTTT. Its translation: CASSLTGRRNGELFF. Full variable domain (rest looked up from reference TRBV11-3 and TRBJ2-2): EAGVVQSPRYKIIEKKQPVAFWCNPISGHNTLYWYLQNLGQGPELLIRYENEEAVDDSQLPKDRFSAERLKGVDSTLKIQPAELGDSAVYLCASSLTGRRNGELFFGEGSRLTVL.

V and J are TRBV7-9 and TRBJ1-6; D not resolved. Trimming shortened V by 2 bases and J by 5 bases, and 7 bases separated the two germline ends. CDR3 length equals 14 residues. Germline V gene data show CDR1 as SEHNR and CDR2 as FQNEAQ (reference sequence). In DNA, the CDR3 is TGTGCCAGCAGCTTATCGAGTGATAATTCACCCCTCCACTTT. Residues: CASSLSSDNSPLHF.

This clone was picked up a small number of times. The V and J genes are TRBV29-1 and TRBJ1-1; tentatively, D is TRBD1 (6 bases). Germline values: CDR1 SQVTM, CDR2 ANQGSEA. The CDR3 consists of 14 residues. The germline V and J ends were trimmed by 6 bases and 0 bases, with 14 bases remaining between them. CDR3 region: CSVPRDTVNTEAFF. In nucleotides, the CDR3 is TGCAGCGTGCCAAGGGACACAGTGAACACTGAAGCTTTCTTT.